This T cell receptor (beta chain) comes out of a study of blood T cell repertoires in COVID-19 (dated by TCRdb to the early 2020s). For the study in its entirety: Collaborator samples came from the United States, Italy and Spain and covered acute and convalescent phases of COVID-19. The material from the prospective study consisted of cDNA or gDNA derived from T cells, B-cell-depleted T cells, or PBMCs. Subjects who had been exposed to COVID-19, were actively infected with it, or had recovered from it provided the deeply sampled blood TCRbeta repertoires that made up the dataset. A freely available public database, intended as a resource for researchers studying the immune response to SARS-CoV-2, is where the repertoires were released. Samples were obtained from the ongoing ImmuneRACE study (first 160 participants) and from 950 to 1,500 subjects provided by 6 global collaborators. A de-identified subject ID, COVID-19 status, age in years and sex were almost always included in the sample metadata. Where HLA class I and class II types were available, the types were taken from metadata supplied by the sample provider, not from assay-based typing. What the study reported, not specific to this receptor: Clinical and demographic metadata were provided uncurated, with the amount varying by source and participant.

The CDR3 contains 15 residues, cysteine and phenylalanine counted. This entry keeps only the CDR3 DNA: 45 bases, framed from base 1. V ends up 4 bases short and J 4 bases short, with an unmatched junction base count of 7. Per the germline V gene, SGHTS is the CDR1 and YDEGEE is the CDR2. Whole blood was collected in K2EDTA tubes by collaborating institutions according to the institutions' own protocols. Collaborator samples were shipped for TCRbeta analysis as frozen whole blood, isolated PBMCs, or DNA extracted from either sample type. To note about this clone: What antigen it recognizes has not been identified. Base qualities are missing; no much larger clone stands one base away.

The immunoSEQ Assay, a bias-controlled multiplex PCR, was used to amplify TCRbeta CDR3 regions from genomic DNA. From the authors' description of their analysis: The number of nucleated cells in each sample was estimated from the amplification of reference gene primers within the assay. To quantify the absolute abundance of each unique TCRbeta CDR3 rearrangement, sequence reads were collapsed and filtered. Productive Simpson clonality was computed per sample as the square root of Simpson's diversity index over productive rearrangements. Sourced from immuneACCESS, this table was stored by TCRdb with only in-frame sequences that have V and J called. A share of the clones is absent; for the studies checked, an unresolved V gene accounts for under half, and the remainder has no known explanation. From that table come the V and J calls and clone size; the DNA was used to work out D and trimming. This sample has 90,000 to 120,000 clones in its table, and around four fifths of those were observed once. The top ten hold about 4.5% of the sample.

Recombination connected TRBV5-8 to TRBJ2-7, and TRBD1 aligns with 11 junction nucleotides. The origin of this receptor is a man in his sixties or seventies with acute or convalescent COVID-19. The sequencing sample was made of peripheral blood. The DNA sequence is as follows: TGTGCCAGCAGCGTCCGGGACAGGGGGACTTACGAGCAGTACTTC. The translation is CASSVRDRGTYEQYF.